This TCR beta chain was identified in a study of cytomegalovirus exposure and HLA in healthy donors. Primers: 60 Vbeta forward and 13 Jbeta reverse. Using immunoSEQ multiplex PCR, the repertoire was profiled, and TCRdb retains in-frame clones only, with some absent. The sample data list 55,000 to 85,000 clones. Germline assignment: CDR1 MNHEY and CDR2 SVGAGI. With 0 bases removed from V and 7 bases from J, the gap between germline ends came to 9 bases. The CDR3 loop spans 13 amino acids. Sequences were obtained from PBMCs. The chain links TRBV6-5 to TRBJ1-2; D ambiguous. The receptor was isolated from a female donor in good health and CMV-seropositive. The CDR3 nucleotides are TGTGCCAGCAGTTACTCGAGGGAGGGTGGCTACACCTTC. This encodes CASSYSREGGYTF.